The next 18 T cell receptor beta chains were all read from a single sample in a study of CD8+ T cells in alopecia areata. Following RNA extraction, reverse transcription yielded cDNA that acted as the sequencing template. Clones were sequenced by immunoSEQ multiplex PCR, and TCRdb holds only the in-frame ones, with some missing. The sample contains approximately 180,000 clones, roughly 60% of which appear only once. Treatment meaning: oral pan-JAK inhibitor, 5-10 mg twice daily. The specimen was CD4+ T cells sorted from blood, collected at week 24, from a patient treated with tofacitinib. These receptors were collected from a human donor with alopecia areata.

This clone turned up a few times. The chain employs TRBV5-1 and TRBJ2-2; TRBD1 agrees at 7 bases. The CDR3 totals 15 residues. Germline trimming cut 8 bases from V and 2 bases from J; bases unmatched to any gene: 9. Germline lookup yields CDR1 SGHRS and CDR2 YFSETQ. The CDR3 sequence: CASEYGTANTGELFF. The CDR3 nucleotides read TGCGCCAGTGAATACGGGACAGCTAACACCGGGGAGCTGTTTTTT.

The chain uses TRBV30 and TRBJ1-5; no definite D call. CDR1 is GTSNPN, CDR2 SVGIG, per germline (reference sequence). The length of the CDR3 is 13 residues. Trimming took 0 bases from V and 5 from J, leaving 8 bases between them. CDR3 region: CAWSVEADQPQHF. The CDR3 DNA reads TGTGCCTGGAGTGTAGAGGCTGATCAGCCCCAGCATTTT.

The V gene is TRBV9, the J gene TRBJ1-2; 7 bases fit TRBD1. The germline V gene encodes CDR1 SGDLS and CDR2 YYNGEE. The trim removed 1 base at V and 8 bases at J, leaving 5 bases unmatched. CDR3 length: 13 residues. CDR3 nucleotides: TGTGCCAGCAGCGTAAAAGGGGGCGAGGGCTACACCTTC. Translating gives CASSVKGGEGYTF.

This clone occurred a few times. The chain combines TRBV30 with TRBJ1-5; D possibly corresponds to TRBD1 (5 bases). This CDR3 region has 15 residues. Per germline, CDR1 GTSNPN and CDR2 SVGIG (reference sequence). Trimming cost V 1 base and J 5 bases, with 15 bases left between them. The CDR3 sequence is CAWSGIGVSHQPQHF. As DNA, the CDR3 is TGTGCCTGGAGTGGTATAGGGGTATCACATCAGCCCCAGCATTTT. Complete variable domain (other parts from reference TRBV30 and TRBJ1-5): SQTIHQWPATLVQPVGSPLSLECTVEGTSNPNLYWYRQAAGRGLQLLFYSVGIGQISSEVPQNLSASRPQDRQFILSSKKLLLSDSGFYLCAWSGIGVSHQPQHFGDGTRLSIL.

The rearrangement links TRBV30 to TRBJ1-2, with TRBD1 identical over 7 bases. V dropped 2 bases and J dropped 3; count of bases not matched to a gene: 3. Looked up from germline, CDR1 is GTSNPN and CDR2 is SVGIG (reference sequence). CDR3 length: 13 residues. The DNA for the CDR3 is TGTGCCTGGAGTTACAGGGGTTACTATGGCTACACCTTC. Its protein is CAWSYRGYYGYTF.

The chain combines TRBV5-6 with TRBJ1-1; D gene unclear. The CDR3 covers 15 residues. From germline, CDR1 is SGHDT and CDR2 YYEEEE. Trimming pared 7 bases from V and 1 base from J, leaving 17 bases between. For the CDR3, the DNA is TGTGCCAGCGTCCTGGGGTTATCGACGAACACTGAAGCTTTCTTT. As protein: CASVLGLSTNTEAFF. Combining the CDR3 with reference TRBV5-6 and TRBJ1-1 gives the whole variable domain DAGVTQSPTHLIKTRGQQVTLRCSPKSGHDTVSWYQQALGQGPQFIFQYYEEEERQRGNFPDRFSGHQFPNYSSELNVNALLLGDSALYLCASVLGLSTNTEAFFGQGTRLTVV.

J is TRBJ1-2 and V is TRBV5-6; D call uncertain. CDR1 and CDR2 from the germline V gene are SGHDT and YYEEEE. This CDR3 has 15 residues. V lost 0 bases and J lost 3, with 12 bases in between. The CDR3, as DNA: TGTGCCAGCAGCTTGGTCCGGACCCCAGACTATGGCTACACCTTC. It codes for CASSLVRTPDYGYTF.

This chain links TRBV15 with TRBJ1-5; D may be TRBD1 (5 bases). V was clipped by 0 bases and J by 6 bases, with 9 bases between them. From germline, CDR1 is LNHNV and CDR2 YYDKDF (reference sequence). This CDR3 is 14 amino acids long. As DNA, the CDR3 is TGTGCCACCAGCAGAGATCAGGGAGGTCAGCCCCAGCATTTT. As protein: CATSRDQGGQPQHF.

The chain has TRBV6-1 and TRBJ1-2, with D maybe TRBD1 (5 bases). This CDR3 is 12 amino acids long. Per the germline V gene, CDR1 is MNHNS and CDR2 is SASEGT. V was cut by 4 bases and J by 5 bases, with 8 bases left in between. This chain's CDR3 is CASSVRQYGYTF. CDR3 bases: TGTGCCAGCAGTGTAAGACAGTATGGCTACACCTTC.

The chain is built from TRBV7-2 and TRBJ2-5, with D uncertain. Trimming pared 7 bases from V and 5 bases from J, leaving 11 bases between. Germline CDR1 is SGHTA and CDR2 is FQGNSA. The CDR3 sequence is 12 residues long. The CDR3 sequence is CASNSQRETQYF. CDR3 nucleotide sequence: TGTGCCAGCAACTCTCAACGGGAGACCCAGTACTTC.

The chain couples TRBV30 to TRBJ1-2; D is unresolved. This CDR3 has 11 residues. V was shortened by 1 base and J by 8 bases, with 8 bases between the two germline ends. CDR1 and CDR2 from the germline V gene are GTSNPN and SVGIG (reference sequence). The CDR3 DNA reads as TGTGCCTGGAGTGAAGGGATCGGCTACACCTTC. Residues: CAWSEGIGYTF.

This chain uses TRBV9 with TRBJ1-5; 11 nucleotides agree with TRBD1. CDR1 SGDLS and CDR2 YYNGEE come from the germline V gene. V dropped 2 bases and J dropped 1; count of bases not matched to a gene: 2. The CDR3 contains 16 residues. In DNA, the CDR3 is TGTGCCAGCAGCGTCGGGACAGGGGGGAGCAATCAGCCCCAGCATTTT. It encodes CASSVGTGGSNQPQHF.

The CDR3 bases are TGTGCCAGCAGTTTAATTCGAGATACGCAGTATTTT. This encodes CASSLIRDTQYF. This chain connects TRBV28 to TRBJ2-3; D is ambiguous. This CDR3 is built from 12 residues. The germline V gene encodes CDR1 MDHEN and CDR2 SYDVKM. The V end lost 2 bases, the J end lost 5 bases, and 5 bases lay between the germline ends.

In its sample, this clone was seen a few times. The rearrangement uses TRBV29-1 and TRBJ2-3, with 10 positions matching TRBD2. This CDR3 comprises 15 residues. Unmatched junction bases numbered 9, after V lost 6 bases and J lost 3 bases. Germline assignment: CDR1 SQVTM and CDR2 ANQGSEA. In DNA form, the CDR3 reads TGCAGCGTCTCCTATCTAGCGGGGGAGACAGATACGCAGTATTTT. Amino acids: CSVSYLAGETDTQYF.

The chain combines TRBV29-1 with TRBJ2-3; D may be TRBD1 (6 bases). The germline V gene has CDR1 SQVTM and CDR2 ANQGSEA. There are 15 residues in the CDR3. The V end was cut by 4 bases, the J end by 1 base, with 15 bases between. The CDR3 loop is CSVASSAGGTDTQYF. Written as DNA, the CDR3 is TGCAGCGTTGCATCCAGTGCAGGGGGCACAGATACGCAGTATTTT.

This clone was counted only a few times. V gene TRBV2 combines with J gene TRBJ1-1; the D gene is possibly TRBD1 (5 bases). The CDR3 covers 14 residues. V dropped 7 bases and J dropped 6 bases, with 18 bases sitting between them. Germline CDR1 reads SNHLY; CDR2 reads FYNNEI. CDR3 in DNA: TGTGCCAGCATTTATCAGGGCGGGTACGCTGAAGCTTTCTTT. Its translation: CASIYQGGYAEAFF.

The gene calls are TRBV30 and TRBJ2-7; D possibly corresponds to TRBD1 (5 bases). V lost 3 bases, J lost 1 base, and 10 bases lay in between. This CDR3 region has 13 residues. Per germline, CDR1 GTSNPN and CDR2 SVGIG (reference sequence). CDR3 nucleotide sequence: TGTGCCTGGAGGGACATTGTATCCTACGAGCAGTACTTC. This sequence encodes CAWRDIVSYEQYF. Full variable domain (remainder filled in from reference TRBV30 and TRBJ2-7): SQTIHQWPATLVQPVGSPLSLECTVEGTSNPNLYWYRQAAGRGLQLLFYSVGIGQISSEVPQNLSASRPQDRQFILSSKKLLLSDSGFYLCAWRDIVSYEQYFGPGTRLTVT.

This clone was counted only a few times. This chain links TRBV7-2 with TRBJ2-5, with D tentatively TRBD1 (5 bases). V was shortened by 3 bases and J by 1 base, with 12 bases between the two germline ends. This CDR3 has 15 amino acids. Looked up from germline, CDR1 is SGHTA and CDR2 is FQGNSA. The CDR3 region has the DNA TGTGCCAGCAGCTTGTATCGACAGCTCCAAGAGACCCAGTACTTC. It codes for CASSLYRQLQETQYF.